This TCR beta chain was identified during a study of a mutant IDH1 vaccine in newly diagnosed glioma. Study background: Across weeks 1, 3, 5, 7, 11, 15, 19 and 23, patients received a vaccination each time, eight in all.

This clone came up a few times. Antigen: not known. Time point meaning: week 23, last vaccination. Doses of 300 ug of mutant IDH1 20-mer peptide were given with topical imiquimod. This table comes from immunoSEQ multiplex PCR, and its TCRdb copy is limited to in-frame clones, with some not included. Of approximately 67,000 clones in the sample, around 82% are singletons; the top ten hold roughly 13%. Source: PBMCs, taken from a glioma patient whose treatment included an IDH1 peptide vaccine. This sequence originates from a man between 18 and 29 years old with glioma.

DNA of the CDR3: TGCGCCAGCACCACCGCGGGGGGGCCTGAAGCTTTCTTT. Translated: CASTTAGGPEAFF. The genes are TRBV5-1 and TRBJ1-1, with a tentative D call TRBD1 (6 bases). The V gene lost 6 bases and the J gene lost 6 bases, with 15 bases spanning the gap. CDR3 length: 13 amino acids. CDR1 is SGHRS, CDR2 YFSETQ, per germline.